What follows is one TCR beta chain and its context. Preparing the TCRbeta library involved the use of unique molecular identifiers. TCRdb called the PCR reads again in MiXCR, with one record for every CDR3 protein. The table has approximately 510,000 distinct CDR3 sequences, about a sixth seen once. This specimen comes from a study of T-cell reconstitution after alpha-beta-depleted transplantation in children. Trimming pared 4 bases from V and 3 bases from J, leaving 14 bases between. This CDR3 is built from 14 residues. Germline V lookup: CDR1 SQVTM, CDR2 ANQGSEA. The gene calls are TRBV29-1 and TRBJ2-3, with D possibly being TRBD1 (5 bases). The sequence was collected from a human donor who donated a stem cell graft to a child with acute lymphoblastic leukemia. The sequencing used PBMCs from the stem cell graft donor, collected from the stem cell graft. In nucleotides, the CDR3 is TGCAGCGTTGGTATTAGGGGCCGTACAGATACGCAGTATTTT. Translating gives CSVGIRGRTDTQYF.